These T cell receptor beta chains were read from a single sample in a study of CD8 T cells in Susac syndrome. Using its own MiXCR run on the immunoSEQ multiplex PCR reads, TCRdb lists one record per CDR3 protein. This repertoire shows more than 95,000 distinct CDR3 sequences, 90% to 95% found once; its top ten account for under 0.095%. The sequenced sample was CD4+ T cells from PBMCs. Receptor source: a human donor in good health. Each CDR3 is given with its conserved first and last residue. Fields, in order: CDR3 length, clone size, J gene, V gene, D gene, CDR3 protein, CDR3 DNA. The D gene is left open where the match is weak. The size of a clone is reported for some rows only, either as once, few or many, or as a class for expanded clones.

13,NA,TRBJ2-1,TRBV20-1,NA,CSATSPMRAEQFF,TGCAGTGCTACCTCCCCGATGAGGGCTGAGCAGTTCTTC
13,NA,TRBJ2-1,TRBV20-1,TRBD2,CSARETSGKEQFF,TGCAGTGCTAGAGAGACTAGCGGGAAAGAGCAGTTCTTC
13,NA,TRBJ1-1,TRBV6-5,NA,CASSLAGYTEAFF,TGTGCCAGCAGTCTGGCAGGATACACTGAAGCTTTCTTT
14,NA,TRBJ1-1,TRBV29-1,NA,CSVALPARATEAFF,TGCAGCGTTGCTCTGCCGGCGAGGGCCACTGAAGCTTTCTTT
13,NA,TRBJ1-1,TRBV20-1,NA,CSATRTVNTEAFF,TGCAGTGCTACCCGGACAGTGAACACTGAAGCTTTCTTT
13,NA,TRBJ1-5,TRBV27,NA,CASSWVGNQPQHF,TGTGCCAGCAGTTGGGTGGGCAATCAGCCCCAGCATTTT
16,NA,TRBJ2-1,TRBV20-1,TRBD2,CSARDAGLGSYNEQFF,TGCAGTGCTAGAGATGCGGGACTAGGGTCCTACAATGAGCAGTTCTTC
14,NA,TRBJ2-7,TRBV7-9,NA,CASSVTKDSSEQYF,TGTGCCAGCAGTGTTACCAAGGACAGCTCAGAGCAGTACTTC
14,NA,TRBJ1-1,TRBV29-1,NA,CSVGRAAGFTEAFF,TGCAGCGTTGGGCGGGCAGCAGGTTTCACTGAAGCTTTCTTT
12,NA,TRBJ2-4,TRBV7-9,TRBD2,CASSARPGLEYF,TGTGCCAGCAGCGCCCGGCCGGGACTAGAGTACTTC
16,NA,TRBJ2-4,TRBV4-3,NA,CASSQLTSPEKNIQYF,TGCGCCAGCAGCCAATTGACTAGTCCGGAGAAAAACATTCAGTACTTC
15,once,TRBJ2-7,TRBV7-2,TRBD2,CASRPRLAGADEQYF,TGTGCCAGCAGGCCCCGACTAGCGGGAGCGGACGAGCAGTACTTC
12,NA,TRBJ2-7,TRBV6-2/TRBV6-3,NA,CASSYGRYEQYF,TGTGCCAGCAGTTACGGTAGATACGAGCAGTACTTC
13,few,TRBJ1-1,TRBV7-2,NA,CASSLVENTEAFF,TGTGCCAGCAGCTTAGTAGAGAACACTGAAGCTTTCTTT
14,NA,TRBJ2-1,TRBV6-5,NA,CASTLGPLHNEQFF,TGTGCCAGCACTCTGGGACCGCTCCACAATGAGCAGTTCTTC
17,NA,TRBJ2-7,TRBV7-2,NA,CASSLNRNSKSYYEQYF,TGTGCCAGCAGCTTAAATAGAAACAGCAAAAGTTACTACGAGCAGTACTTC
15,NA,TRBJ2-2,TRBV19,NA,CASDKGVANTGELFF,TGTGCCAGTGACAAAGGAGTCGCGAACACCGGGGAGCTGTTTTTT
12,NA,TRBJ1-2,TRBV29-1,NA,CSATTGGDGYTF,TGCAGCGCTACCACGGGGGGAGATGGCTACACCTTC
13,NA,TRBJ2-3,TRBV29-1,NA,CSVDQDLADTQYF,TGCAGCGTTGACCAGGATTTGGCAGATACGCAGTATTTT
13,NA,TRBJ1-1,TRBV14,NA,CASSQERNTEAFF,TGTGCCAGCAGCCAAGAACGGAACACTGAAGCTTTCTTT
14,NA,TRBJ1-1,TRBV5-6,TRBD1,CASSLVGQAISAFF,TGTGCCAGCAGCTTGGTAGGACAGGCAATTTCAGCTTTCTTT
15,NA,TRBJ2-1,TRBV5-1,NA,CASSLAEGAYNEQFF,TGCGCCAGCAGCTTGGCCGAGGGAGCCTACAATGAGCAGTTCTTC